This record covers a single T cell receptor beta chain. Its target is not known. This sample was included in a study of cytomegalovirus exposure and HLA in healthy donors. Study results and limitations: Usually a TCR sequence was rare, but some public TCRs were found in many donors.

In the PCR, 60 Vbeta and 13 Jbeta primers were used. TCRdb keeps only in-frame clones here, not all; method: immunoSEQ multiplex PCR. The sample comprises about 130,000 clones, around 82% of which are singletons, and about 3.7% rests with the top ten. The V and J ends lost 4 bases and 3 bases, in that order; junction bases with no gene match: 8. Per the germline V gene, CDR1 is SGHRS and CDR2 is YFSETQ. The CDR3 has 15 amino acids. The specimen was PBMCs. V and J are TRBV5-1 and TRBJ2-7; 9 nucleotides agree with TRBD1. This sequence originates from a woman aged 40 to 50 in good health and CMV-seropositive. This chain's CDR3 is CASSPTGGTYYEQYF. The CDR3 DNA reads as TGCGCCAGCAGCCCGACAGGGGGAACATACTACGAGCAGTACTTC.